This TCR beta chain comes out of a study of T-cell memory formation after mild COVID-19. At the level of the study: TCR clusters were mostly donor specific. Study outcomes and limitations: Shrinking CD4+ clones were chiefly CM and EM; CD8+ ones were chiefly EMRA. Researchers found some responding clones in pre-infection memory, a sign that cross-reactive memory joined.

Germline V gene sequence: CDR1 DFQATT, CDR2 SNEGSKA (reference sequence). V gave up 4 bases and J gave up 6 bases; unmatched junction bases: 11. This CDR3 is built from 14 residues. On this clonotype: Its specificity is not known.

5'RACE primed at constant segments yielded TCR alpha and TCR beta cDNA libraries bearing sample barcodes and UMIs. TCRdb analysed the 5' RACE reads with MiXCR anew, one entry per CDR3 protein. The sample shows hundreds of thousands of distinct CDR3 sequences, 24% of them seen only once. Sequencing was done on a sample of PBMCs or a T cell subset sorted from them (not recorded which). The chain has TRBV20-1 and TRBJ1-1; 7 nucleotides agree with TRBD1. This receptor was identified in an adult woman who had mild COVID-19 (a few samples of this study predate the infection). Cell type and time point are not known. CDR3 sequence: CSAKRGDRRAEAFF. CDR3 bases: TGCAGTGCTAAGAGGGGGGACAGAAGGGCTGAAGCTTTCTTT.